The sequence of this TCR beta chain was determined in a study of blood T cell repertoires in COVID-19 (dated by TCRdb to the early 2020s). Study-level background: Samples covering the acute and convalescent phases of COVID-19 were provided by collaborators in the United States, Italy and Spain. The material from the prospective study consisted of cDNA or gDNA derived from T cells, B-cell-depleted T cells, or PBMCs. Subjects who had been exposed to COVID-19, were actively infected with it, or had recovered from it provided the deeply sampled blood TCRbeta repertoires that made up the dataset. The repertoires were released in a freely available public database meant as a resource for research on the immune response to SARS-CoV-2. The samples were drawn from the first 160 participants of the ongoing ImmuneRACE study and from some 1,300 subjects provided by 6 global collaborators. The sample metadata nearly always contained a de-identified subject ID, COVID-19 status, age in years and sex. Where HLA class I and class II types were available, the types were taken from metadata supplied by the sample provider, not from assay-based typing.

What the study reported, not specific to this receptor: The quantity of clinical and demographic metadata differed by source and by participant and was supplied without curation.

One collaborating source in Seattle enrolled patients during active infection and followed them longitudinally through the course of disease. Whole blood was collected in K2EDTA tubes by collaborating institutions according to the institutions' own protocols. For TCRbeta analysis, collaborator samples were shipped as frozen whole blood, as isolated PBMCs, or as DNA extracted from either sample type. A word on this clone: Its antigen remains undetermined. No qualities accompany the bases; no much larger clone lies one base away.

V and J are trimmed by 6 bases and 5 bases, and the gene matches miss 13 bases of the junction. The CDR3 starts with the cysteine, ends with the phenylalanine, and has 16 residues. Of the read, only the CDR3 DNA is kept; its 48 bases are in frame from base 1. In the germline V gene (reference sequence), CDR1 corresponds to PRHDT and CDR2 to FYEKMQ. The immunoSEQ Assay, a bias-controlled multiplex PCR, was used to amplify TCRbeta CDR3 regions from genomic DNA. The authors' analysis ran thus. Nucleated cell counts per sample were estimated from amplification of reference gene primers within the assay. To quantify the absolute abundance of each unique TCRbeta CDR3 rearrangement, sequence reads were collapsed and filtered. For each sample, productive Simpson clonality was calculated by taking the square root of Simpson's diversity index across productive rearrangements. Here the immuneACCESS table is served through TCRdb, limited to in-frame sequences with V and J called. Missing clones are a known gap in these copies; in checked studies unresolved V genes cover under half, and the rest lacks a known reason. V, J and clone size reflect that table, while D and trimming were determined from the DNA. The sample data list about 180,000 clones, and around 80% of these were observed just once. The ten largest clones add up to 10% to 15% of the sample.

This receptor was taken from an elderly woman with COVID-19, enrolled during active disease. The rearrangement combines TRBV13 with TRBJ2-7; a stretch of 10 junction bases matches TRBD1. What was sequenced was peripheral blood. The CDR3 sequence is CASRYTLGDRGHEQYF. The nucleotides read TGTGCCAGCAGATACACCCTAGGGGACAGGGGTCACGAGCAGTACTTC.